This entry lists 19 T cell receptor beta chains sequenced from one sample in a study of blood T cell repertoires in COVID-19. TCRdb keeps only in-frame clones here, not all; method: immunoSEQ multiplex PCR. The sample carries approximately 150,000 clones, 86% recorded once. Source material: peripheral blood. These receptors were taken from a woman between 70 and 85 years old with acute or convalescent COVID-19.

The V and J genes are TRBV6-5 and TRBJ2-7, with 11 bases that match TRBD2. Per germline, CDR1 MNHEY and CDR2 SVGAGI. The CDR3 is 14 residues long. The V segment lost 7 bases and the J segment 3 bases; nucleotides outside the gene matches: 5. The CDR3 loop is CASNRLAGHYEQYF. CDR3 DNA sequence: TGTGCCAGCAACCGACTAGCGGGACACTACGAGCAGTACTTC.

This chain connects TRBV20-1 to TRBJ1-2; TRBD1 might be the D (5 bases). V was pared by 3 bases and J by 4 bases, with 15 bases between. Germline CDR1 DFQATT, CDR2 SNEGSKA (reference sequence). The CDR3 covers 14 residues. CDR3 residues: CSASTGRTSYGYTF. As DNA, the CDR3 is TGCAGTGCTAGTACAGGCAGAACGAGCTATGGCTACACCTTC.

DNA of the CDR3: TGCAGTGCTAGTGGTCCGTCGGGGGAAAAACTGTTTTTT. Residues: CSASGPSGEKLFF. This chain links TRBV20-1 with TRBJ1-4; no reliable D call. Germline V lookup: CDR1 DFQATT, CDR2 SNEGSKA (reference sequence). CDR3 length: 13 amino acids. V lost 3 bases, J lost 8 bases, and 13 bases lay in between.

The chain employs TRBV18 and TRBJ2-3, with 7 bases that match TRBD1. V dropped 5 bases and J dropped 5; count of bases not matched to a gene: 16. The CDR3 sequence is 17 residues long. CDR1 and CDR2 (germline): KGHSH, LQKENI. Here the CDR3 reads CASSATPGQAAGDTQYF. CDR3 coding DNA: TGTGCCAGCTCAGCGACTCCCGGACAGGCCGCGGGAGATACGCAGTATTTT.

The CDR3 spells CASSLAFPGRETQYF. DNA of the CDR3: TGCGCCAGCAGCTTGGCCTTCCCGGGGAGAGAGACCCAGTACTTC. The rearrangement joins TRBV5-1 to TRBJ2-5; D may be TRBD2 (5 bases). Trimming took off 0 bases at V and 4 bases at J, with 13 bases between the two ends. This CDR3 region has 15 residues. CDR1 is SGHRS and CDR2 is YFSETQ in the germline V gene.

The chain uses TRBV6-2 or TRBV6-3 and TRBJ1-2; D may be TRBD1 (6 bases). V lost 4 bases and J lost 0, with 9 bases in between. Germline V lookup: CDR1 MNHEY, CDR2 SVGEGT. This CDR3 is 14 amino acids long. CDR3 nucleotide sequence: TGTGCCAGCAGTTGGACAGCAGCTAACTATGGCTACACCTTC. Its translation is CASSWTAANYGYTF.

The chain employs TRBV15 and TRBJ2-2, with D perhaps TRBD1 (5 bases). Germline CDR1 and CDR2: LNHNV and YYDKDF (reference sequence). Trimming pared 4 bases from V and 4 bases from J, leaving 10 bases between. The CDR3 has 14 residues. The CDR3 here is CATSTRASTGELFF. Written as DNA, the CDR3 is TGTGCCACCAGCACCAGGGCGAGCACCGGGGAGCTGTTTTTT.

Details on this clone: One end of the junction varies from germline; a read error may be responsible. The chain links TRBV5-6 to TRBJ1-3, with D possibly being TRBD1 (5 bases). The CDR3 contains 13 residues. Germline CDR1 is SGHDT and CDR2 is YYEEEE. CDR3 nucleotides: TGTGCCAGCAGCTTGGGGAGACAGTCCCCAACGGATTTT. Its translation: CASSLGRQSPTDF.

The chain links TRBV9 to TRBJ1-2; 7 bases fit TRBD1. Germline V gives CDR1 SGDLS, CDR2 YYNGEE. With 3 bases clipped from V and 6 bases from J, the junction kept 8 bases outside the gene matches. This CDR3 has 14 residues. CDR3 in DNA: TGTGCCAGCAGCGGGATAGACAGGGTCCATGGCTACACCTTC. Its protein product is CASSGIDRVHGYTF.

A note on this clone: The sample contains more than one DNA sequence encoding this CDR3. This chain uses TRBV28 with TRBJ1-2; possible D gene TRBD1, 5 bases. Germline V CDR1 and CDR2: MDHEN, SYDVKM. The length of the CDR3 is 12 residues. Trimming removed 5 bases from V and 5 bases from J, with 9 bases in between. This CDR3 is CASSLQGYGYTF. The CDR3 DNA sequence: TGTGCCAGCAGTCTCCAGGGTTATGGCTACACCTTC.

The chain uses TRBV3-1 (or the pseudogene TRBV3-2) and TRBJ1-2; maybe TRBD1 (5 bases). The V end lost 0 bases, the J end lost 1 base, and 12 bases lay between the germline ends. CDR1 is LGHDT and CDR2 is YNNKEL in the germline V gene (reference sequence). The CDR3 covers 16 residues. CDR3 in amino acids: CASSQDLAQGNYGYTF. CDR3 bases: TGTGCCAGCAGCCAAGATCTGGCGCAGGGTAACTATGGCTACACCTTC.

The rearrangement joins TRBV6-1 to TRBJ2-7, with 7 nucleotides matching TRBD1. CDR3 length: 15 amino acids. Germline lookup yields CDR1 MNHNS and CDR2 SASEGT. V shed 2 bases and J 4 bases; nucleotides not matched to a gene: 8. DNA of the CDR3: TGTGCCAGCAGTGAAACCGGGACAGTAAAATACGAGCAGTACTTC. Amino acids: CASSETGTVKYEQYF.

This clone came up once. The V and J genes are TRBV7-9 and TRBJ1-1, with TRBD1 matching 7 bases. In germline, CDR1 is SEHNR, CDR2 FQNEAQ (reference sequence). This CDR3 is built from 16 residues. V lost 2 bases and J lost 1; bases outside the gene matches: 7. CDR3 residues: CASSLSGNRGNTEAFF. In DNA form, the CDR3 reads TGTGCCAGCAGCTTATCTGGTAACAGGGGGAACACTGAAGCTTTCTTT.

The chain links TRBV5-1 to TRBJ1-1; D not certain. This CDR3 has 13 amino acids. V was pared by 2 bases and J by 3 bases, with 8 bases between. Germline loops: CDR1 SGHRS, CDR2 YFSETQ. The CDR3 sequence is CASSFQADTEAFF. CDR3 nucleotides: TGCGCCAGCAGCTTCCAGGCCGACACTGAAGCTTTCTTT.

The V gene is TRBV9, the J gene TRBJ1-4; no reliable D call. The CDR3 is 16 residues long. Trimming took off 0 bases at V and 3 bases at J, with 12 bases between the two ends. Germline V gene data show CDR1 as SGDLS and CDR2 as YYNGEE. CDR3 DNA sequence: TGTGCCAGCAGCGTAGGTACAGCTCCGTCTAATGAAAAACTGTTTTTT. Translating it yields CASSVGTAPSNEKLFF. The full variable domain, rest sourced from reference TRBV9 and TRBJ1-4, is DSGVTQTPKHLITATGQRVTLRCSPRSGDLSVYWYQQSLDQGLQFLIQYYNGEERAKGNILERFSAQQFPDLHSELNLSSLELGDSALYFCASSVGTAPSNEKLFFGSGTQLSVL.

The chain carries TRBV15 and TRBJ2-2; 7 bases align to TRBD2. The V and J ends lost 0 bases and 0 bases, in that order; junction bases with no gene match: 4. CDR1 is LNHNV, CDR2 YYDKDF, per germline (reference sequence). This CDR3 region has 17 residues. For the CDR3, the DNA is TGTGCCACCAGCAGAGATAGGACTAGGTCGAACACCGGGGAGCTGTTTTTT. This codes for CATSRDRTRSNTGELFF. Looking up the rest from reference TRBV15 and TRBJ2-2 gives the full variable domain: DAMVIQNPRYQVTQFGKPVTLSCSQTLNHNVMYWYQQKSSQAPKLLFHYYDKDFNNEADTPDNFQSRRPNTSFCFLDIRSPGLGDTAMYLCATSRDRTRSNTGELFFGEGSRLTVL.

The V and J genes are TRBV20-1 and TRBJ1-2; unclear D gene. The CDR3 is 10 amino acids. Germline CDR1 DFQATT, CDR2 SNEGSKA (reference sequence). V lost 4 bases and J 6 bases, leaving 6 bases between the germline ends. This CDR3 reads CSANRDGYTF. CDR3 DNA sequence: TGCAGTGCTAACCGGGATGGCTACACCTTC.

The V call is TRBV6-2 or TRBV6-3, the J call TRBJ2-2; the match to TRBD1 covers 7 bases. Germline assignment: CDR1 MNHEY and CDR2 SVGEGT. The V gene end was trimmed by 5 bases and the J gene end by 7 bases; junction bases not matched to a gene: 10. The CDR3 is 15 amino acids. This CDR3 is CASSQYLGGGGELFF. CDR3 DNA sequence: TGTGCCAGCAGTCAATACCTAGGGGGCGGCGGGGAGCTGTTTTTT.

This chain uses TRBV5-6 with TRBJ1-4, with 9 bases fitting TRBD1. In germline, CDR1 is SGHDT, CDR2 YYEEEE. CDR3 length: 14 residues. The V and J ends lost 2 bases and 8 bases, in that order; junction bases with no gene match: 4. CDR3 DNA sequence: TGTGCCAGCAGCTTCGGACAGGGGAGGGAAAAACTGTTTTTT. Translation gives CASSFGQGREKLFF.